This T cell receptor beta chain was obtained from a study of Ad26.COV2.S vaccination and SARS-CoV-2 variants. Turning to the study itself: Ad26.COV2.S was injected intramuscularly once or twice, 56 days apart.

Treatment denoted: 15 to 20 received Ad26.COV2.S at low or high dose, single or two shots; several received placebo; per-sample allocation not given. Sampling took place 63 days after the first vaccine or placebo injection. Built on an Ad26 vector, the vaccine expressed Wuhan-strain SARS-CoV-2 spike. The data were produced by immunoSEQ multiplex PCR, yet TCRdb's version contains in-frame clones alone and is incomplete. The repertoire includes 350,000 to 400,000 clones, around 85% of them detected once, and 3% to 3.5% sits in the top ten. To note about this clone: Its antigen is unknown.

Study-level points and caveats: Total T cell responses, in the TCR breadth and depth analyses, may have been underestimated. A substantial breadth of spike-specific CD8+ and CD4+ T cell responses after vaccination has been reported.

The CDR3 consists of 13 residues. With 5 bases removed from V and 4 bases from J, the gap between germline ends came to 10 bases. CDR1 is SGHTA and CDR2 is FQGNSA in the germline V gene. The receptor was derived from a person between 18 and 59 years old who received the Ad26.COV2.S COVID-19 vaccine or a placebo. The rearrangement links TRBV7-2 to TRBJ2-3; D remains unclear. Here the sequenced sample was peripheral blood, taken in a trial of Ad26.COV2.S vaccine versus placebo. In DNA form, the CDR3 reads TGTGCCAGCAGCCCCCAAGGCCCAGATACGCAGTATTTT. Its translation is CASSPQGPDTQYF.